Listed here are 27 T cell receptor beta chains from one sample, sequenced in a study of cytomegalovirus exposure and HLA in healthy donors. Data came from immunoSEQ multiplex PCR; TCRdb stores just in-frame clones and leaves some out. The sample lists approximately 200,000 clones; over 65% were seen once. The sequenced sample was PBMCs. These TCRs come from a man between 18 and 29 years old in good health and CMV-seropositive.

The rearrangement uses TRBV7-9 and TRBJ2-7, with 12 bases fitting TRBD2. After removal of 5 bases from V and 5 bases from J, the junction contained 4 bases not matched to a gene. CDR1 and CDR2 from the germline V gene are SEHNR and FQNEAQ (reference sequence). This CDR3 is built from 14 residues. The CDR3 loop reads CASSRLAGDHEQYF. Written as DNA, the CDR3 is TGTGCCAGCAGCAGACTAGCGGGAGACCACGAGCAGTACTTC.

A few counts support this clone. The chain recombines TRBV19 with TRBJ1-2; the D is unclear. The V end lost 7 bases, the J end lost 4 bases, and 13 bases lay between the germline ends. There are 13 residues in the CDR3. Germline V gene sequence: CDR1 LNHDA, CDR2 SQIVND (reference sequence). In DNA, the CDR3 is TGTGCCAGTACCCGCGGGGAGGCCTATGGCTACACCTTC. The encoded protein is CASTRGEAYGYTF. Full variable domain (remainder filled in from reference TRBV19 and TRBJ1-2): DGGITQSPKYLFRKEGQNVTLSCEQNLNHDAMYWYRQDPGQGLRLIYYSQIVNDFQKGDIAEGYSVSREKKESFPLTVTSAQKNPTAFYLCASTRGEAYGYTFGSGTRLTVV.

The rearrangement uses TRBV7-9 and TRBJ2-7, with 8 bases lining up with TRBD2. The CDR3 totals 14 residues. Germline assignment: CDR1 SEHNR and CDR2 FQNEAQ (reference sequence). Trimming took 5 bases from V and 4 from J; bases not matched to a gene: 7. The CDR3 DNA reads TGTGCCAGCAGCCCAGCGGGAGAAGGGTACGAGCAGTACTTC. Its translation is CASSPAGEGYEQYF.

The chain combines TRBV28 with TRBJ2-7, with D possibly being TRBD1 (6 bases). With 6 bases removed from V and 4 bases from J, the gap between germline ends came to 16 bases. Per germline, CDR1 MDHEN and CDR2 SYDVKM. The CDR3 covers 14 residues. CDR3 region: CASRDPNREYEQYF. In DNA form, the CDR3 reads TGTGCCAGCAGGGACCCCAACAGGGAGTACGAGCAGTACTTC. Drawing the rest from reference TRBV28 and TRBJ2-7, the complete variable domain is DVKVTQSSRYLVKRTGEKVFLECVQDMDHENMFWYRQDPGLGLRLIYFSYDVKMKEKGDIPEGYSVSREKKERFSLILESASTNQTSMYLCASRDPNREYEQYFGPGTRLTVT.

The chain uses TRBV28 and TRBJ2-7; TRBD2 matches 7 bases. V was pared by 0 bases and J by 4 bases, with 3 bases of the junction left unmatched. CDR3 length: 14 residues. Germline-derived CDR1 and CDR2 are MDHEN and SYDVKM. CDR3 nucleotide sequence: TGTGCCAGCAGTTTATGGGGGGGGAAATACGAGCAGTACTTC. As protein: CASSLWGGKYEQYF. The full variable domain, rest sourced from reference TRBV28 and TRBJ2-7, is DVKVTQSSRYLVKRTGEKVFLECVQDMDHENMFWYRQDPGLGLRLIYFSYDVKMKEKGDIPEGYSVSREKKERFSLILESASTNQTSMYLCASSLWGGKYEQYFGPGTRLTVT.

J is TRBJ1-1 and V is TRBV7-6; 7 bases are shared with TRBD1. The length of the CDR3 is 14 residues. CDR1 SGHVS and CDR2 FNYEAQ come from the germline V gene. The V segment lost 1 base and the J segment 1 base; nucleotides outside the gene matches: 0. The CDR3 DNA is TGTGCCAGCAGCTTAGGGACAGGGAACACTGAAGCTTTCTTT. Encoded protein: CASSLGTGNTEAFF.

The rearrangement uses TRBV6-1 and TRBJ1-3; 7 positions agree with TRBD1. Unmatched junction bases numbered 7, after V lost 7 bases and J lost 1 base. Germline assignment: CDR1 MNHNS and CDR2 SASEGT. There are 15 residues in the CDR3. This CDR3 is CASTEATGSGNTIYF. The CDR3 nucleotides are TGTGCCAGCACTGAGGCGACAGGGTCTGGAAACACCATATATTTT.

This chain connects TRBV9 to TRBJ2-2; D unresolved. Germline loops: CDR1 SGDLS, CDR2 YYNGEE. The CDR3 has 13 residues. V was cut by 3 bases and J by 6 bases, with 9 bases left in between. The CDR3 here is CASSALIAGELFF. The CDR3 DNA follows: TGTGCCAGCAGCGCCCTAATCGCCGGGGAGCTGTTTTTT.

The chain joins TRBV4-1 to TRBJ2-5, with D possibly being TRBD2 (6 bases). V was cut by 1 base and J by 5 bases, with 17 bases left in between. This CDR3 is built from 16 residues. In germline, CDR1 is MGHRA, CDR2 YSYEKL. CDR3: CASSQGYSGVGETQYF. CDR3 nucleotide sequence: TGCGCCAGCAGCCAAGGATACTCGGGGGTCGGGGAGACCCAGTACTTC.

Only one count was recorded for this clone. V is TRBV9 and J is TRBJ2-1; the match to TRBD1 covers 11 bases. The germline V gene encodes CDR1 SGDLS and CDR2 YYNGEE. Trimming at V came to 4 bases and at J to 5 bases, leaving 8 bases not matched to a gene. This CDR3 has 16 residues. The CDR3 protein is CASSPYGDRGDNEQFF. As DNA, the CDR3 is TGTGCCAGCAGCCCTTACGGGGACAGGGGGGACAATGAGCAGTTCTTC.

This sequence joins TRBV6-4 and TRBJ2-3; the D gene is possibly TRBD2 (6 bases). Germline CDR1 and CDR2: MRHNA and SNTAGT. With 0 bases removed from V and 3 bases from J, the gap between germline ends came to 13 bases. The CDR3 length is 16 residues. The CDR3 loop reads CASSDSIGAGTDTQYF. The CDR3 coding sequence is TGTGCCAGCAGTGACTCGATTGGGGCGGGGACAGATACGCAGTATTTT.

Many counts were recorded for this clone. The chain has TRBV4-3 and TRBJ1-1; 12 nucleotides match TRBD1. The CDR3 is made up of 16 amino acids. V trimming: 0 bases; J trimming: 6 bases; junction bases outside the gene matches: 5. Germline CDR1 and CDR2: LGHNA and YSLEER. CDR3 DNA sequence: TGCGCCAGCAGCCAAGATCCCGGGACAGGGGGCGCTGAAGCTTTCTTT. Translating gives CASSQDPGTGGAEAFF.

Turning to this clone: Other DNA sequences within the sample encode an identical CDR3. The V gene is TRBV20-1, the J gene TRBJ1-1, with a weak D call TRBD1 (5 bases). The V gene lost 3 bases and the J gene lost 5 bases, with 7 bases spanning the gap. This CDR3 is 11 amino acids long. CDR1 is DFQATT, CDR2 SNEGSKA, per germline (reference sequence). Written as DNA, the CDR3 is TGCAGTGCTAGGGGGCGGACTGAAGCTTTCTTT. This encodes CSARGRTEAFF.

V is TRBV5-4 and J is TRBJ2-1; 7 bases align to TRBD1. This CDR3 has 15 amino acids. The ends lost 0 bases at V and 7 bases at J; junction bases unmatched: 7. Germline assignment: CDR1 SGHNT and CDR2 YYREEE (reference sequence). CDR3 loop: CASSLVGGKLNEQFF. CDR3 DNA sequence: TGTGCCAGCAGCTTGGTAGGGGGCAAGCTGAATGAGCAGTTCTTC.

CDR3 sequence reads: CASSYRGGQETQYF. The CDR3, as DNA: TGTGCCAGCAGTTACCGGGGGGGCCAAGAGACCCAGTACTTC. The chain uses TRBV6-5 and TRBJ2-5; 8 bases agree with TRBD2. Germline loops: CDR1 MNHEY, CDR2 SVGAGI. V was pared by 2 bases and J by 1 base, with 0 bases of the junction left unmatched. The CDR3 sequence is 14 residues long.

The rearrangement joins TRBV5-6 to TRBJ2-7; TRBD2 is a possible D gene (5 bases). This CDR3 is built from 15 residues. V was clipped by 1 base and J by 4 bases, with 15 bases between them. The V gene's germline CDR1 is SGHDT and CDR2 YYEEEE. The chain's CDR3 is CASSLLRTSVYEQYF. DNA of the CDR3: TGTGCCAGCAGCTTGTTGCGGACTTCGGTTTACGAGCAGTACTTC.

The genes are TRBV7-3 and TRBJ2-1; D might be TRBD2 (5 bases). The germline V gene has CDR1 SGHTA and CDR2 FQGTGA. V was trimmed by 5 bases and J by 7 bases, leaving 30 bases between them. There are 19 residues in the CDR3. CDR3 protein: CASSPDPGFPRLANNEQFF. The CDR3 DNA sequence: TGTGCCAGCAGCCCGGACCCCGGTTTTCCCCGGCTAGCTAATAATGAGCAGTTCTTC.

This clone was recorded a few times. CDR3 region: CASRSLTRSQQYF. CDR3 in DNA: TGTGCCAGCAGATCCTTAACAAGAAGTCAGCAGTACTTC. This rearrangement joins TRBV27 to TRBJ2-7; D gene uncertain. Germline loops: CDR1 MNHEY, CDR2 SMNVEV (reference sequence). Trimming stripped 6 bases from V and 8 bases from J, with 17 bases between. This CDR3 region has 13 residues.

The J gene is TRBJ2-7, the V gene TRBV19, with D unclear. The V end lost 2 bases, the J end lost 2 bases, and 10 bases lay between the germline ends. This CDR3 is built from 14 residues. From germline, CDR1 is LNHDA and CDR2 SQIVND (reference sequence). The CDR3 nucleotides read TGTGCCAGTAGTATATCAGCGAGAGCCTACGAGCAGTACTTC. Encoded protein: CASSISARAYEQYF. The whole variable domain, remainder taken from reference TRBV19 and TRBJ2-7, is DGGITQSPKYLFRKEGQNVTLSCEQNLNHDAMYWYRQDPGQGLRLIYYSQIVNDFQKGDIAEGYSVSREKKESFPLTVTSAQKNPTAFYLCASSISARAYEQYFGPGTRLTVT.

The chain joins TRBV27 to TRBJ2-7; 15 nucleotides match TRBD2. This CDR3 has 14 amino acids. Germline V gene lookup returns CDR1 MNHEY and CDR2 SMNVEV (reference sequence). V shed 8 bases, J shed 6 bases, and the junction held 5 bases outside the gene matches. The DNA of the CDR3 is TGTGCCAGCGGACTAGCGGGAGGGGGCCGCGAGCAGTACTTC. Encoded protein: CASGLAGGGREQYF.

CDR3 DNA: TGTGCCAGCAGCCGGACTAGCGGGACCTCCTACGAGCAGTACTTC. Translating gives CASSRTSGTSYEQYF. The chain joins TRBV28 to TRBJ2-7; 12 nucleotides match TRBD2. CDR1 MDHEN and CDR2 SYDVKM come from the germline V gene. V lost 6 bases to trimming and J lost 0 bases; unmatched junction nucleotides: 3. This CDR3 has 15 amino acids.

This chain connects TRBV11-2 to TRBJ2-7; 8 nucleotides line up with TRBD1. The germline V gene has CDR1 SGHAT and CDR2 FQNNGV. CDR3 length equals 15 residues. Losses at the gene ends were 5 bases for V and 6 bases for J; bases not matched to a gene: 12. The chain's CDR3 is CASSSSRGPNGEQYF. The CDR3 DNA sequence: TGTGCCAGCAGCAGCTCCAGGGGGCCTAATGGCGAGCAGTACTTC.

The chain uses TRBV19 and TRBJ1-2; the D gene is possibly TRBD1 (6 bases). This CDR3 comprises 13 residues. Germline assignment: CDR1 LNHDA and CDR2 SQIVND (reference sequence). Trimming pared 5 bases from V and 4 bases from J, leaving 11 bases between. This chain's CDR3 is CASSRTVLYGYTF. The CDR3 region has the DNA TGTGCCAGTAGTCGGACAGTCCTCTATGGCTACACCTTC. Drawing the rest from reference TRBV19 and TRBJ1-2, the complete variable domain is DGGITQSPKYLFRKEGQNVTLSCEQNLNHDAMYWYRQDPGQGLRLIYYSQIVNDFQKGDIAEGYSVSREKKESFPLTVTSAQKNPTAFYLCASSRTVLYGYTFGSGTRLTVV.

J is TRBJ2-2 and V is TRBV4-1, with D possibly matching TRBD1 (5 bases). V was clipped by 1 base and J by 2 bases, with 8 bases between them. The CDR3 runs to 15 residues. Germline V gene data show CDR1 as MGHRA and CDR2 as YSYEKL. The CDR3 DNA follows: TGCGCCAGCAGCCAAGGACAGCATAACACCGGGGAGCTGTTTTTT. Translating gives CASSQGQHNTGELFF.

The chain joins TRBV18 to TRBJ2-7; D call uncertain. With 4 bases removed from V and 2 bases from J, the gap between germline ends came to 6 bases. CDR1 and CDR2 from the germline V gene are KGHSH and LQKENI. This CDR3 region has 12 residues. CDR3 sequence reads: CASSQEPYEQYF. CDR3 DNA: TGTGCCAGCTCACAGGAGCCCTACGAGCAGTACTTC.

The rearrangement links TRBV7-2 to TRBJ1-1, with D possibly matching TRBD1 (5 bases). Germline CDR1 and CDR2: SGHTA and FQGNSA. The V and J ends lost 5 bases and 7 bases respectively, with 17 bases between them. CDR3 length: 14 residues. The CDR3 DNA reads as TGTGCCAGCAGCGTCAGGGTTAACATTCATGAAGCTTTCTTT. Encoded protein: CASSVRVNIHEAFF.

The J gene is TRBJ2-7, the V gene TRBV5-4; D unresolved. This CDR3 spans 14 amino acids. Trimming pared 0 bases from V and 6 bases from J, leaving 13 bases between. The germline V gene encodes CDR1 SGHNT and CDR2 YYREEE (reference sequence). CDR3 in DNA: TGTGCCAGCAGCTTGGATCCAGCGATGAGCGAGCAGTACTTC. Translated: CASSLDPAMSEQYF. Full variable domain (rest looked up from reference TRBV5-4 and TRBJ2-7): ETGVTQSPTHLIKTRGQQVTLRCSSQSGHNTVSWYQQALGQGPQFIFQYYREEENGRGNFPPRFSGLQFPNYSSELNVNALELDDSALYLCASSLDPAMSEQYFGPGTRLTVT.